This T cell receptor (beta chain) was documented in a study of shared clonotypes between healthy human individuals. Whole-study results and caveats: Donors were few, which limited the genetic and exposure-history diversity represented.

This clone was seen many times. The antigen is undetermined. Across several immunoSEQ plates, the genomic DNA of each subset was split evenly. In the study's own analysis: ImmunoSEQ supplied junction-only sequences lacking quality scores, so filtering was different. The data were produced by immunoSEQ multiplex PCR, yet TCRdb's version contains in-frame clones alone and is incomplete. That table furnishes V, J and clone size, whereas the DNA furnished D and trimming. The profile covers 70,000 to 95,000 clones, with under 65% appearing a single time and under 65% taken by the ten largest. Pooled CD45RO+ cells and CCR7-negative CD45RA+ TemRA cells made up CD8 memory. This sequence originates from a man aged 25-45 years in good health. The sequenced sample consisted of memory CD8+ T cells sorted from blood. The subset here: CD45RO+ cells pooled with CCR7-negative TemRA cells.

The CDR3 nucleotides read TGTGCCAGCAGCTCACAGAACTACGAGCAGTACTTC. Protein product: CASSSQNYEQYF. The chain couples TRBV11-2 to TRBJ2-7; no reliable D call. V was pared by 4 bases and J by 3 bases, with 7 bases between. CDR3 length: 12 residues. Germline-derived CDR1 and CDR2 are SGHAT and FQNNGV.